Sequencing of this T cell receptor beta chain was carried out in a study of identical twins. Trimming shortened V by 5 bases and J by 6 bases, and 14 bases separated the two germline ends. The CDR3 is made up of 15 amino acids. This clonotype has more than one count but fewer than ten. One entry per CDR3 protein, called by TCRdb with MiXCR from the 5' RACE reads. The sample includes about 280,000 distinct CDR3 sequences, 6.5% to 9.5% of them seen just once. The same data also went into a second study, on yellow fever vaccine responses in identical twins.

Material: memory (CD45RO+) T cells sorted from blood. The TCR was taken from a woman aged 18 to 35 in good health. The J gene is TRBJ1-6, the V gene TRBV12-3 or TRBV12-4; maybe TRBD1 (6 bases). CDR3 nucleotides: TGTGCCAGCAGTGCCGAGACAGGCGGTAATTCACCCCTCCACTTT. This translates into CASSAETGGNSPLHF.